This entry features one TCR beta chain sequence. These data come from a study of blood T cell repertoires in COVID-19. As for the study in general: T cells, B-cell-depleted T cells, or PBMCs provided the cDNA or gDNA that served as material.

Produced via immunoSEQ multiplex PCR; TCRdb's table is partial and in-frame only. The sample consists of about 200,000 clones, approximately 91% of them appearing once. With 1 base removed from V and 4 bases from J, the gap between germline ends came to 10 bases. CDR3 size: 15 residues. Germline V CDR1 and CDR2: SEHNR, FQNEAQ (reference sequence). This chain links TRBV7-9 with TRBJ2-2; possible D gene TRBD2, 5 bases. The sample consisted of peripheral blood. The source is a man aged 18 to 29 with active or convalescent COVID-19. This CDR3 reads CASSLGEWGTGELFF. CDR3 bases: TGTGCCAGCAGCTTAGGGGAGTGGGGCACCGGGGAGCTGTTTTTT.